This T cell receptor (beta chain) was sequenced for a study of cytomegalovirus exposure and HLA in healthy donors. Findings and limits, study-wide: In a later analysis, across HLA loci, associated TCR counts were highest for DRB1, lowest for HLA-C. 87-base-pair reads could not separate some V segments, including TRBV6-2 and TRBV6-3.

The PCR employed 60 Vbeta primers together with 13 Jbeta primers. Libraries were prepared by immunoSEQ multiplex PCR; TCRdb keeps only in-frame clonotypes and omits some of them. The repertoire holds around 31,000 clones, about 64% seen once, with roughly two fifths in the top ten. Germline V gene lookup returns CDR1 DFQATT and CDR2 SNEGSKA (reference sequence). This CDR3 is built from 11 residues. The sample holds a few counts of this clone. The target antigen is unknown. The chain carries TRBV20-1 and TRBJ1-2; D is ambiguous. Material for sequencing was PBMCs. This clonotype originated in a male donor in good health and CMV-seropositive. The CDR3 here is CTAGMLYGYTF. CDR3 in DNA: TGCACCGCGGGTATGCTCTATGGCTACACCTTC.